The rows below give T cell receptor beta chains drawn from one sample of a study of T cell responses to AZD1222 COVID-19 vaccine. Data came from immunoSEQ multiplex PCR; TCRdb stores just in-frame clones and leaves some out. The sample yields approximately 79,000 clones, about 88% seen once. Here the sequenced sample was peripheral blood, taken on day 0 of AZD1222 vaccination. These receptors all come from an adult in good health. Both conserved end residues are part of each CDR3. Fields, in order: J gene, V gene, clone size, D gene, CDR3 protein, CDR3 DNA. A D gene is named only where the DNA matches it firmly. Some rows mark clone size as missing; the rest say once, few, many or name a class of expanded clone.

j_gene: TRBJ1-5
v_gene: TRBV28
abundance: -
d_gene: TRBD1
CDR3aa: CASRRSGTGNQPQHF
CDR3nt: TGTGCCAGCAGACGATCCGGGACAGGGAATCAGCCCCAGCATTTT

j_gene: TRBJ2-3
v_gene: TRBV10-1
abundance: -
d_gene: -
CDR3aa: CASSEGLGRSTDTQYF
CDR3nt: TGCGCCAGCAGTGAGGGTCTGGGTCGGAGCACAGATACGCAGTATTTT

j_gene: TRBJ2-3
v_gene: TRBV7-2
abundance: -
d_gene: TRBD2
CDR3aa: CASSVTSGALTDTQYF
CDR3nt: TGTGCCAGCAGCGTGACTAGCGGGGCCCTCACAGATACGCAGTATTTT

j_gene: TRBJ1-1
v_gene: TRBV6-5
abundance: -
d_gene: TRBD1
CDR3aa: CASSPRTGGHTEAFF
CDR3nt: TGTGCCAGCAGTCCAAGGACAGGGGGCCACACTGAAGCTTTCTTT

j_gene: TRBJ2-1
v_gene: TRBV30
abundance: -
d_gene: -
CDR3aa: CAWGGSAIYNEQFF
CDR3nt: TGTGCCTGGGGGGGTAGCGCGATATACAATGAGCAGTTCTTC

j_gene: TRBJ1-5
v_gene: TRBV6-2/TRBV6-3
abundance: -
d_gene: -
CDR3aa: CASSTDPASYNQPQHF
CDR3nt: TGTGCCAGCAGCACCGACCCGGCCAGTTACAATCAGCCCCAGCATTTT

j_gene: TRBJ2-1
v_gene: TRBV10-1
abundance: -
d_gene: -
CDR3aa: CASSEAIAGHNEQFF
CDR3nt: TGCGCCAGCAGTGAGGCCATCGCGGGGCACAATGAGCAGTTCTTC

j_gene: TRBJ1-5
v_gene: TRBV7-9
abundance: -
d_gene: -
CDR3aa: CASSSSVGNQPQHF
CDR3nt: TGTGCCAGCAGCTCCTCCGTGGGGAATCAGCCCCAGCATTTT

j_gene: TRBJ1-1
v_gene: TRBV12-3/TRBV12-4
abundance: -
d_gene: -
CDR3aa: CASIEGGKAFF
CDR3nt: TGTGCCAGCATCGAGGGGGGGAAAGCTTTCTTT

j_gene: TRBJ2-3
v_gene: TRBV4-1
abundance: -
d_gene: -
CDR3aa: CASSQQDWTDTQYF
CDR3nt: TGCGCCAGCAGCCAGCAAGATTGGACAGATACGCAGTATTTT

j_gene: TRBJ2-3
v_gene: TRBV19
abundance: -
d_gene: -
CDR3aa: CASSPRRLADTQYF
CDR3nt: TGTGCCAGTAGTCCCCGGCGCCTCGCAGATACGCAGTATTTT

j_gene: TRBJ2-7
v_gene: TRBV7-8
abundance: -
d_gene: -
CDR3aa: CASSLTQGREQYF
CDR3nt: TGTGCCAGCAGCCTTACCCAGGGGAGAGAGCAGTACTTC

j_gene: TRBJ2-1
v_gene: TRBV19
abundance: -
d_gene: TRBD1
CDR3aa: CASSTRQGPYNEQFF
CDR3nt: TGTGCCAGTAGTACTCGACAGGGGCCCTACAATGAGCAGTTCTTC

j_gene: TRBJ1-3
v_gene: TRBV2
abundance: -
d_gene: TRBD1
CDR3aa: CASGGTGTSGNTIYF
CDR3nt: TGTGCCAGCGGGGGGACAGGAACCTCTGGAAACACCATATATTTT

j_gene: TRBJ2-1
v_gene: TRBV29-1
abundance: -
d_gene: -
CDR3aa: CSASEHKEQFF
CDR3nt: TGCAGCGCCTCAGAGCACAAGGAGCAGTTCTTC

j_gene: TRBJ2-6
v_gene: TRBV15
abundance: -
d_gene: -
CDR3aa: CATSSLGPAGAGANVLTF
CDR3nt: TGTGCCACCAGCTCCCTGGGGCCCGCGGGCGCTGGGGCCAACGTCCTGACTTTC

j_gene: TRBJ1-3
v_gene: TRBV7-8
abundance: -
d_gene: -
CDR3aa: CASSPRDLVTSGNTIYF
CDR3nt: TGTGCCAGCAGCCCTCGGGACCTAGTAACCTCTGGAAACACCATATATTTT

j_gene: TRBJ2-3
v_gene: TRBV9
abundance: -
d_gene: -
CDR3aa: CASSSREDPSTDTQYF
CDR3nt: TGTGCCAGCAGCTCCCGCGAGGATCCTTCCACAGATACGCAGTATTTT

j_gene: TRBJ1-1
v_gene: TRBV28
abundance: -
d_gene: -
CDR3aa: CASRPTWLGEAFF
CDR3nt: TGTGCCAGCAGACCGACCTGGCTGGGTGAAGCTTTCTTT

j_gene: TRBJ2-1
v_gene: TRBV5-4
abundance: -
d_gene: -
CDR3aa: CASIRDLGSSYNEQFF
CDR3nt: TGTGCCAGCATCCGGGACTTAGGGAGCTCCTACAATGAGCAGTTCTTC

j_gene: TRBJ1-1
v_gene: TRBV25-1
abundance: few
d_gene: -
CDR3aa: CASSESPTVNTEAFF
CDR3nt: TGTGCCAGCAGTGAATCGCCGACCGTGAACACTGAAGCTTTCTTT

j_gene: TRBJ2-5
v_gene: TRBV29-1
abundance: -
d_gene: -
CDR3aa: CSVVDLWYQETQYF
CDR3nt: TGCAGCGTTGTTGACCTATGGTACCAAGAGACCCAGTACTTC

j_gene: TRBJ2-5
v_gene: TRBV5-5
abundance: -
d_gene: -
CDR3aa: CASSLMEDAGAETQYF
CDR3nt: TGTGCCAGCAGCTTGATGGAGGATGCCGGGGCAGAGACCCAGTACTTC

j_gene: TRBJ2-1
v_gene: TRBV19
abundance: -
d_gene: -
CDR3aa: CASSSRTLGNEQFF
CDR3nt: TGTGCCAGTAGTTCACGGACACTGGGGAATGAGCAGTTCTTC

j_gene: TRBJ2-1
v_gene: TRBV11-2
abundance: -
d_gene: TRBD2
CDR3aa: CASSSSSGGFNEQFF
CDR3nt: TGTGCCAGCAGCTCATCTAGCGGGGGGTTTAATGAGCAGTTCTTC